One and the same sample provided the 4 T cell receptor beta chains below, sequenced in a study of T cell responses to AZD1222 COVID-19 vaccine. Assay: immunoSEQ multiplex PCR; the TCRdb copy retains only in-frame clones and omits some. In the table there are about 120,000 clones, roughly 92% of which are singletons. The source material was peripheral blood, sampled on day 0 of AZD1222 vaccination. The receptor source for this set is an adult in good health.

This clone was picked up a small number of times. The rearrangement links TRBV30 to TRBJ2-2; no clear D gene. CDR3 length: 13 residues. The V end was cut by 4 bases, the J end by 6 bases, with 12 bases between. Germline lookup yields CDR1 GTSNPN and CDR2 SVGIG (reference sequence). DNA for the CDR3: TGTGCCTGGAATCGACGGACGGCCGGGGAGCTGTTTTTT. Translating gives CAWNRRTAGELFF.

The rearrangement links TRBV6-1 to TRBJ1-2; D unresolved. The CDR3 loop spans 15 amino acids. Trimming shortened V by 0 bases and J by 1 base, and 9 bases separated the two germline ends. Germline V gene data show CDR1 as MNHNS and CDR2 as SASEGT. The CDR3 protein is CASSEARRSNYGYTF. The CDR3 DNA is TGTGCCAGCAGTGAAGCGCGCCGCAGTAACTATGGCTACACCTTC.

DNA for the CDR3: TGTGCCAGCAGCCCCTATCCTAGCGGTCAGGCTGAGCAGTTCTTC. Residues: CASSPYPSGQAEQFF. The chain couples TRBV6-5 to TRBJ2-1, with TRBD2 matching over 7 bases. After removal of 6 bases from V and 9 bases from J, the junction contained 14 bases not matched to a gene. The germline V gene encodes CDR1 MNHEY and CDR2 SVGAGI. The CDR3 covers 15 residues.

V and J are TRBV5-1 and TRBJ1-5; 8 bases agree with TRBD1. The CDR3 spans 13 residues. Germline loops: CDR1 SGHRS, CDR2 YFSETQ. Trimming removed 4 bases from V and 6 bases from J; junction bases left unmatched: 3. CDR3 residues: CASSQQGGQPQHF. The DNA for the CDR3 is TGCGCCAGCAGCCAACAGGGGGGTCAGCCCCAGCATTTT.